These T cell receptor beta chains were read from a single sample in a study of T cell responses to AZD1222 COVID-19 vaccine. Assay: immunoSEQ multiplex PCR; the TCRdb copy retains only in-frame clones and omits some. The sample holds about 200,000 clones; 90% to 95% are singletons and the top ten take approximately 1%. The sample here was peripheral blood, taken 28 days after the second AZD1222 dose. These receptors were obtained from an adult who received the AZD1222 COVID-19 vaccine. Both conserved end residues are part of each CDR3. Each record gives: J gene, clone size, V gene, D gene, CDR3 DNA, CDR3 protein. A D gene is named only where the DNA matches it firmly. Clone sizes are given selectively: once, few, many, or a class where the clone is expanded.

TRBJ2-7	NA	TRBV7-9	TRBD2	TGTGCCAGCAGCTCACGGGAGGCGACGATAACCTACGAGCAGTACTTC	CASSSREATITYEQYF
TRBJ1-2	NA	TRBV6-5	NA	TGTGCCAGCAGTTACCAACGGGGCTATGGCTACACCTTC	CASSYQRGYGYTF
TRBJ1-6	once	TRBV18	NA	TGTGCCAGCTCACCTGACCCCCCTCCCCTCCACTTT	CASSPDPPPLHF
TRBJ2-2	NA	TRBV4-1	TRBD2	TGCGCCAGCAGCCAAGGGTTCCCCGGGGGGGCTTCTGGGGAGCTGTTTTTT	CASSQGFPGGASGELFF
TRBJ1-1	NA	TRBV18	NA	TGTGCCAGCTCACAACGATTTCCCCCGAACACTGAAGCTTTCTTT	CASSQRFPPNTEAFF
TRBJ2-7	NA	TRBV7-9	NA	TGTGCCAGCAGCGGGAGGCAGAGAGGGAGATACGAGCAGTACTTC	CASSGRQRGRYEQYF
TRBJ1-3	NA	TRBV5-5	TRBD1	TGTGCCAGCAGCCCGGGACAGACCTCTGGAAACACCATATATTTT	CASSPGQTSGNTIYF
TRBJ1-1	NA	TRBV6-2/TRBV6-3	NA	TGTGCCAGCAGTTATGCGGGGGAATCAACTGAAGCTTTCTTT	CASSYAGESTEAFF
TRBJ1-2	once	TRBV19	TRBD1	TGTGCCAGTGGGGACAGGGGCTATGGCTACACCTTC	CASGDRGYGYTF
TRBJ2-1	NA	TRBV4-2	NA	TGTGCCAGCAGCCAAGGCCCTAGTAGTGAGCAGTTCTTC	CASSQGPSSEQFF
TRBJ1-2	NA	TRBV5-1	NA	TGCGCCAGCAGCCCGGCCGCTAACTATGGCTACACCTTC	CASSPAANYGYTF
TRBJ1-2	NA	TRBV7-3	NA	TGTGCCAGCAGCTTAACACACAGGGACTCCAAATATGGCTACACCTTC	CASSLTHRDSKYGYTF
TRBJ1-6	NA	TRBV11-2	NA	TGTGCCAGCAGCTTTTGGTCGGGGGTTGGGGCCCTGGGGTCACCCCTCCACTTT	CASSFWSGVGALGSPLHF
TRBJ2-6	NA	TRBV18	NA	TGTGCCAGCTCACCATTCGCTGGACAGCCTGGGGCCAACGTCCTGACTTTC	CASSPFAGQPGANVLTF
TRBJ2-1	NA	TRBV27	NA	TGTGCCAGCAGTTATTACAACGGAGGGAATGAGCAGTTCTTC	CASSYYNGGNEQFF
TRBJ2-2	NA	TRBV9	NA	TGTGCCAGCAGCGTAGATCTTCAGACCGGGGAGCTGTTTTTT	CASSVDLQTGELFF
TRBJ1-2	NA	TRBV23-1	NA	TGCGCCAGCAGTCAATCTAAGGGGGATCCAAGGGGTGGCTACACCTTC	CASSQSKGDPRGGYTF
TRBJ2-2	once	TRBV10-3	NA	TGTGCCAGCACAGGGTACACCGGGGAGCTGTTTTTT	CASTGYTGELFF
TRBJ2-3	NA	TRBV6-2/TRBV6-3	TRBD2	TGTGCCAGCAGTGTGAGAAGCGGGGCGCTCACAGATACGCAGTATTTT	CASSVRSGALTDTQYF
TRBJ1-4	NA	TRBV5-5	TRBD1	TGTGCCAGCAGCCCGGACAGGAATGGGCTAAATGAAAAACTGTTTTTT	CASSPDRNGLNEKLFF
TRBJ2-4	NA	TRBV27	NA	TGTGCCAGCGGGGGACGGCAAAGTATGAACATTCAGTACTTC	CASGGRQSMNIQYF
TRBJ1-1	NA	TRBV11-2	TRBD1	TGTGCCAGCAAACGTCCCGGGACAGGGTTGAACACTGAAGCTTTCTTT	CASKRPGTGLNTEAFF
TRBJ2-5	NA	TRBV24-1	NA	TGTGCCACCAGTGACCCCGGCAGGCCCCAAGAGACCCAGTACTTC	CATSDPGRPQETQYF
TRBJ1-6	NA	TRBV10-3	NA	TGTGCCATCAAAAACCCCGGGGACAATTCACCCCTCCACTTT	CAIKNPGDNSPLHF
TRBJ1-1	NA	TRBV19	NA	TGTGCCAGTCGCGGACAGCCGAACACTGAAGCTTTCTTT	CASRGQPNTEAFF
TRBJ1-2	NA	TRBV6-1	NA	TGTGCCAGCAGTGAAATCTCGGCAGGCGGCTACACCTTC	CASSEISAGGYTF
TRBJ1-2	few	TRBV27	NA	TGTGCCAGCAGTCCCCGACTAGGGGGGGCTAACTATGGCTACACCTTC	CASSPRLGGANYGYTF
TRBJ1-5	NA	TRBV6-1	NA	TGTGCCAGCAGTGAAGCGCTGAATCAGCCCCAGCATTTT	CASSEALNQPQHF
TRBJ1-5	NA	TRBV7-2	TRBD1	TGTGCCAGCAGCCCGATTAGGACAGGGGGGAATCAGCCCCAGCATTTT	CASSPIRTGGNQPQHF